These 17 T cell receptor beta chains originate from one sample sequenced in a study of T cells expressing NK-cell markers. TCRdb reprocessed the 5' RACE reads and keeps a single row for each CDR3 protein, giving no DNA. The listing records some 600,000 distinct CDR3 sequences. The sequenced sample consisted of blood T cells: a sorted CD56 or NKG2C T cell subset, CD4+ or CD8+ T cells, or bulk PBMC T cells (not recorded which). These TCRs come from a man younger than 30 in good health.

The CDR3 is CASSFQTGSSEAFF. The chain carries TRBV7-9 and TRBJ1-1; TCRdb names TRBD1, which stays unverified in the absence of DNA. The CDR3 totals 14 residues. Germline V gene lookup returns CDR1 SEHNR and CDR2 FQNEAQ (reference sequence).

The chain couples TRBV20-1 to TRBJ2-3; TCRdb calls TRBD1, which cannot be checked without DNA. Germline V gene sequence: CDR1 DFQATT, CDR2 SNEGSKA (reference sequence). This CDR3 spans 15 amino acids. CDR3 region: CSARSGRETPDTQYF.

The chain carries TRBV12-3 or TRBV12-4 and TRBJ1-5. The CDR3 is 15 residues long. Here the CDR3 reads CASTAGYHSNQPQHF.

The J gene is TRBJ2-2, the V gene TRBV10-3. This CDR3 is 14 amino acids long. The V gene's germline CDR1 is ENHRY and CDR2 SYGVKD. CDR3 protein: CAISVPGSTGELFF.

The chain joins TRBV12-3 or TRBV12-4 to TRBJ2-1; there is no DNA to check the TCRdb D call of TRBD2. The CDR3 sequence is 16 residues long. This CDR3 is CASSFHSGSAYNEQFF.

The chain's CDR3 is CASSLGQMGFF. The chain uses TRBV7-9 and TRBJ2-1. The CDR3 sequence is 11 residues long. Germline values: CDR1 SEHNR, CDR2 FQNEAQ (reference sequence).

This chain joins TRBV29-1 and TRBJ2-3; TCRdb proposes TRBD1, but this gene call is untestable without DNA. From germline, CDR1 is SQVTM and CDR2 ANQGSEA. The CDR3 totals 20 residues. The CDR3: CSVEEGTGGGRTSEIDTQYF.

The gene calls are TRBV20-1 and TRBJ2-2. The germline V gene encodes CDR1 DFQATT and CDR2 SNEGSKA (reference sequence). The CDR3 contains 14 residues. The CDR3 loop is CRALGRTNTGELFF.

V and J are TRBV21-1 and TRBJ2-7. TRBV21-1 is given as a pseudogene. This CDR3 contains 14 residues. The CDR3 region is CASSNHSWVHEQYF.

This sequence joins TRBV7-9 and TRBJ1-5. CDR3 length: 15 residues. Germline loops: CDR1 SEHNR, CDR2 FQNEAQ (reference sequence). The CDR3 here is CASSSHRGSNQPQHF.

This chain connects TRBV29-1 to TRBJ1-4. Germline V gene data show CDR1 as SQVTM and CDR2 as ANQGSEA. The CDR3 extends over 13 amino acids. The CDR3 is CSVSQSELGKLFF.

CDR3 residues: CASSLVRIAGAIEQFF. The rearrangement uses TRBV7-8 and TRBJ2-1; the TRBD2 assignment by TCRdb is unverifiable without DNA. CDR1 is SGHVS and CDR2 is FQNEAQ in the germline V gene. This CDR3 comprises 16 residues. The full variable domain, its missing parts supplied by reference TRBV7-8 and TRBJ2-1, is GAGVSQSPRYKVAKRGQDVALRCDPISGHVSLFWYQQALGQGPEFLTYFQNEAQLDKSGLPSDRFFAERPEGSVSTLKIQRTQQEDSAVYLCASSLVRIAGAIEQFFGPGTRLTVL.

The rearrangement links TRBV10-1 to TRBJ2-1; as DNA is missing, the TRBD2 call by TCRdb cannot be tested. Germline CDR1 is WNHNN and CDR2 is SYGVQD (reference sequence). The CDR3 runs 17 residues. CDR3 protein: CASSESVMRGTSGEQFF.

The chain links TRBV7-2 to TRBJ2-4. Germline V gene data show CDR1 as SGHTA and CDR2 as FQGNSA. CDR3 size: 13 residues. CDR3 sequence reads: CASSLSPKNIQYF.

The chain has TRBV5-1 and TRBJ2-7. Germline CDR1 and CDR2: SGHRS and YFSETQ. This CDR3 spans 14 amino acids. Here the CDR3 reads CASSGLDSTYEQYF.

This CDR3 reads CSARKAGDFYEQYF. The chain is built from TRBV20-1 and TRBJ2-7; the D call from TCRdb, TRBD2, cannot be confirmed without DNA. The CDR3 consists of 14 residues. Germline values: CDR1 DFQATT, CDR2 SNEGSKA (reference sequence).

The genes are TRBV20-1 and TRBJ2-7; the TCRdb call, TRBD1, lacks DNA for checking. The CDR3 consists of 14 residues. The V gene's germline CDR1 is DFQATT and CDR2 SNEGSKA (reference sequence). This chain's CDR3 is CSALRSGRAYEQYF.